This T cell receptor beta chain originates from a study of cytomegalovirus exposure and HLA in healthy donors. Broader study findings: Immune exposure data for these donors was limited to CMV serostatus. In an earlier analysis, most TCR beta V segments were productive about 87% or about 30% of the time. TCR beta V- and J-gene trimming, according to a later analysis, was linked to a missense DCLRE1C variant.

13 Jbeta primers and 60 Vbeta primers were used for the PCR. Data came from immunoSEQ multiplex PCR; TCRdb stores just in-frame clones and leaves some out. The sample lists some 170,000 clones; nearly 80% were seen once. As regards this clone: Antigen specificity is unknown.

Losses at the gene ends were 2 bases for V and 3 bases for J; bases not matched to a gene: 5. CDR3 size: 16 residues. Germline CDR1 reads SGHRS; CDR2 reads YFSETQ. As for the donors, each was a healthy bone marrow donor. V gene TRBV5-1 combines with J gene TRBJ2-7; TRBD2 aligns across 13 bases. The sample comprised PBMCs. This TCR derives from a man aged 35 to 55 in good health and CMV-seropositive. The CDR3 sequence: CASSFGTSGTYYEQYF. The CDR3 DNA reads TGCGCCAGCAGCTTCGGGACTAGCGGGACCTACTACGAGCAGTACTTC.